This TCR beta chain was retrieved from a study of T cell responses to AZD1222 COVID-19 vaccine. Clones were sequenced by immunoSEQ multiplex PCR, and TCRdb holds only the in-frame ones, with some missing. This table has some 150,000 clones, about 90% appearing once. This CDR3 region has 14 residues. Trimming took 5 bases from V and 3 from J, leaving 14 bases between them. Germline CDR1 SEHNR, CDR2 FQNEAQ (reference sequence). Regarding this clone: Its antigen remains unidentified.

Whole-study findings and limits: Clonal diversity was possibly underestimated; the donors were predominantly white British and more often female. It was only 6 or 7 AZD1222 recipients who were seropositive at baseline. In the spike-specific TCR repertoire, nearly half reportedly target unmutated variant regions.

The starting material was peripheral blood, obtained on day 0 of MenACWY control vaccination. The V call is TRBV7-9, the J call TRBJ2-7, with a weak D call TRBD1 (6 bases). The TCR originated in an adult in good health. The CDR3 DNA follows: TGTGCCAGCAGCAGCGACAGGACCTACTACGAGCAGTACGTC. Amino acids: CASSSDRTYYEQYV.